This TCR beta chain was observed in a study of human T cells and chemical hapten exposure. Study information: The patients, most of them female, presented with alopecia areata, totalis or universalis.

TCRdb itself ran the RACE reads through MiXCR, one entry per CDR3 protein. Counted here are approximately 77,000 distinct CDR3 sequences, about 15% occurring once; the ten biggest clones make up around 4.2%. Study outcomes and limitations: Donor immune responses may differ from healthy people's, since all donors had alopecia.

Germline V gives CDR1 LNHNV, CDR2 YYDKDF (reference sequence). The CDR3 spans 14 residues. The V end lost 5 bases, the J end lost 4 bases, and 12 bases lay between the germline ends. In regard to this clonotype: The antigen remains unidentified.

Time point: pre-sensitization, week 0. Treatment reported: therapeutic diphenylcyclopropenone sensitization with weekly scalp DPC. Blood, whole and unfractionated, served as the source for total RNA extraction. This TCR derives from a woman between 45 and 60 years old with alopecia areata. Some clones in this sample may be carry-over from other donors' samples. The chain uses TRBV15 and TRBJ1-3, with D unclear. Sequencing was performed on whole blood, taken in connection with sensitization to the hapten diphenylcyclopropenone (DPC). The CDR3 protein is CATSGEWYGNTIYF. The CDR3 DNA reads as TGTGCCACCAGCGGCGAATGGTACGGAAACACCATATATTTT.